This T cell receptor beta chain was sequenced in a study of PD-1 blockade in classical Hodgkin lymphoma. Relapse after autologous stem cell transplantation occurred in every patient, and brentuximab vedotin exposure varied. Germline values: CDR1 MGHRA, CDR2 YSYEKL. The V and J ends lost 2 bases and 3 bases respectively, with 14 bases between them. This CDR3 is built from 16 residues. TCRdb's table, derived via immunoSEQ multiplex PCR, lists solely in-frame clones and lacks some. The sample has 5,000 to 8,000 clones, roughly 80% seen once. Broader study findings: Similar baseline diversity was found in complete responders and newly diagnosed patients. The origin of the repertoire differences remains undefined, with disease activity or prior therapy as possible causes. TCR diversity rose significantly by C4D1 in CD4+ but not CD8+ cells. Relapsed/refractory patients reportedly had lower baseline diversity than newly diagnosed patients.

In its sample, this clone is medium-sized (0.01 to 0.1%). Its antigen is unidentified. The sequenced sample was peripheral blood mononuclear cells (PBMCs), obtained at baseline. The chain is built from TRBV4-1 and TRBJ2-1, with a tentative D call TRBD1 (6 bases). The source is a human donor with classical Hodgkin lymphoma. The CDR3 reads CASSQNSGALYNEQFF. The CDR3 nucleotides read TGCGCCAGCAGCCAAAATTCAGGGGCCCTCTACAATGAGCAGTTCTTC.